This TCR beta chain derives from a study of T cell repertoires in cytomegalovirus infection. Whole-study context: Matching HLA type, along with CMV infection, was indicated by public TCR beta signatures. Study results and caveats: Cumulated frequencies of public TCR beta families served to identify carriers of CMV plus the relevant HLA. The ex vivo response was dominated by HLA-C-restricted CMV-specific TCR beta clonotypes.

Trimming removed 6 bases from V and 3 bases from J, with 9 bases in between. The CDR3 runs to 12 residues. Looked up from germline, CDR1 is SGHTA and CDR2 is FQGNSA. TCRdb itself ran the reads through MiXCR, one entry per CDR3 protein. The sample holds roughly 230,000 distinct CDR3 sequences, 12% seen once. This clonotype was recorded many times. Its target is not known. The sequenced sample was PBMCs. V usage is TRBV7-2 and J usage is TRBJ2-7, with D possibly called TRBD1 or TRBD2 (5 bases each). The sequence derives from a human donor in good health (CMV status not recorded). Some clones in this sample may be carry-over from other donors' samples. The CDR3 region has the DNA TGTGCCAGCAGTCGGGACCACTACGAGCAGTACTTC. Protein product: CASSRDHYEQYF.